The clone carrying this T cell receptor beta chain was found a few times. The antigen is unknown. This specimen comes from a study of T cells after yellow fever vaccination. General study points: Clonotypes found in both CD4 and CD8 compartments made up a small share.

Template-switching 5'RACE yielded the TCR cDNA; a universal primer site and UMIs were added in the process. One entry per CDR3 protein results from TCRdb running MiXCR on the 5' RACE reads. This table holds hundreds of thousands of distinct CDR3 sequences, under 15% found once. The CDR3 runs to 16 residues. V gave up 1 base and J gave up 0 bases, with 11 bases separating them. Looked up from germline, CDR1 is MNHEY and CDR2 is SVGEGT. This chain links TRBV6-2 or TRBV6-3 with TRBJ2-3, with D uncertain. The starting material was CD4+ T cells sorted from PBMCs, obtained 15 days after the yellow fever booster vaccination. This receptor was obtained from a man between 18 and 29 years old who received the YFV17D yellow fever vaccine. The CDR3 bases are TGTGCCAGCAGTTACTGGCCCGGGCCTAGCACAGATACGCAGTATTTT. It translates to CASSYWPGPSTDTQYF.